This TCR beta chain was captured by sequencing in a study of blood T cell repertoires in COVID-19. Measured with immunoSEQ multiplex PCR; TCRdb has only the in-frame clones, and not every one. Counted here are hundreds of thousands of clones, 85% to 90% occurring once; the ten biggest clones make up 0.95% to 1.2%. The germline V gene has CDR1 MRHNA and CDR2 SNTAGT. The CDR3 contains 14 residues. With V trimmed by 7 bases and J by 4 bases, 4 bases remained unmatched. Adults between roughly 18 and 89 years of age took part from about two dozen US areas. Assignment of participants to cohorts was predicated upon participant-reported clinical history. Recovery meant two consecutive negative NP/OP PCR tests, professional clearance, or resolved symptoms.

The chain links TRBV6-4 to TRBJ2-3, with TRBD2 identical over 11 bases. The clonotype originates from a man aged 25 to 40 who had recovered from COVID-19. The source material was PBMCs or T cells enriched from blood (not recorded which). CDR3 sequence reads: CASKVLAGADTQYF. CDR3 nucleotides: TGTGCCAGCAAGGTACTAGCGGGAGCAGATACGCAGTATTTT.